This T cell receptor beta chain stems from a study of siplizumab effects on memory and regulatory T cells. The data were produced by immunoSEQ multiplex PCR, yet TCRdb's version contains in-frame clones alone and is incomplete. The table includes tens of thousands of clones, roughly 96% detected once. V was shortened by 1 base and J by 5 bases, with 6 bases between the two germline ends. This CDR3 region has 12 residues. Looked up from germline, CDR1 is SGHRS and CDR2 is YFSETQ. Findings of the study overall: Alloreactive sequences traceable to unstimulated CD4+ memory cells were significantly reduced by siplizumab. Sequences below about 10^-5 frequency were poorly captured, limiting mapping of alloreactive clones. Whether proliferating Tregs in siplizumab cultures suppress was not functionally confirmed.

Concerning this clone: Its antigen remains unknown.

Sequencing input: naive CD4+ T cells sorted from blood. This sequence originates from a human donor in good health. The genes are TRBV5-1 and TRBJ2-5; D unresolved. The CDR3 DNA reads TGCGCCAGCAGCTTGAGTGGGGAGACCCAGTACTTC. It yields the protein CASSLSGETQYF.